These T cell receptor beta chains were read from a single sample in a study of shared clonotypes between healthy human individuals. The repertoire was sequenced with immunoSEQ multiplex PCR; TCRdb's copy has only in-frame clones and lacks some. The sample includes roughly 510,000 clones, 60% to 80% seen only once; the top ten take about 12%. The specimen sequenced was PBMCs. The receptors were sampled from a woman aged 40 to 50 in good health. Some clones in this sample may be carry-over from other donors' samples. Both conserved end residues are part of each CDR3. The listing skips clone size in some rows; elsewhere it reads once, few, many or a size class.

CDR3aa: CASGVDREIYGYTF
abundance: .
v_gene: TRBV28
j_gene: TRBJ1-2
len: 14

CDR3aa: CASSTGHGAYNEQFF
abundance: once
v_gene: TRBV11-2
j_gene: TRBJ2-1
len: 15

CDR3aa: CASSLAGGANPYSNQPQHF
abundance: .
v_gene: TRBV5-1
j_gene: TRBJ1-5
len: 19

CDR3aa: CASSELRNSNQPQHF
abundance: .
v_gene: TRBV6-1
j_gene: TRBJ1-5
len: 15

CDR3aa: CASSAKVSGYNEQFF
abundance: .
v_gene: TRBV9
j_gene: TRBJ2-1
len: 15

CDR3aa: CASSTSRDRGNTIYF
abundance: once
v_gene: TRBV7-9
j_gene: TRBJ1-3
len: 15

CDR3aa: CASSYSWETQYF
abundance: .
v_gene: TRBV7-9
j_gene: TRBJ2-5
len: 12

CDR3aa: CASSIRDAGPTYEQYF
abundance: few
v_gene: TRBV19
j_gene: TRBJ2-7
len: 16

CDR3aa: CAISPGQGFYEQYF
abundance: .
v_gene: TRBV10-3
j_gene: TRBJ2-7
len: 14

CDR3aa: CASSIGPGRLDEQYF
abundance: many
v_gene: TRBV19
j_gene: TRBJ2-7
len: 15

CDR3aa: CASSLAAGRRQETQYF
abundance: once
v_gene: TRBV4-1
j_gene: TRBJ2-5
len: 16

CDR3aa: CASSLGTSGRNEQFF
abundance: .
v_gene: TRBV27
j_gene: TRBJ2-1
len: 15

CDR3aa: CASSSRAIVTGELFF
abundance: .
v_gene: TRBV7-9
j_gene: TRBJ2-2
len: 15

CDR3aa: CASSQIAGDSGNTIYF
abundance: .
v_gene: TRBV14
j_gene: TRBJ1-3
len: 16

CDR3aa: CASSSLETQYF
abundance: .
v_gene: TRBV6-6
j_gene: TRBJ2-5
len: 11

CDR3aa: CASSFAQGVPYEQYF
abundance: .
v_gene: TRBV27
j_gene: TRBJ2-7
len: 15

CDR3aa: CSVENRGGATEAFF
abundance: .
v_gene: TRBV29-1
j_gene: TRBJ1-1
len: 14

CDR3aa: CASRDRGFTGELFF
abundance: .
v_gene: TRBV2
j_gene: TRBJ2-2
len: 14

CDR3aa: CASSLAGTSVYNEQFF
abundance: .
v_gene: TRBV7-2
j_gene: TRBJ2-1
len: 16

CDR3aa: CSVDGGEGQPQHF
abundance: .
v_gene: TRBV29-1
j_gene: TRBJ1-5
len: 13

CDR3aa: CSARLGDEQYF
abundance: many
v_gene: TRBV20-1
j_gene: TRBJ2-7
len: 11

CDR3aa: CASSYLAPTSYNEQFF
abundance: .
v_gene: TRBV9
j_gene: TRBJ2-1
len: 16

CDR3aa: CASSYALDVPEAFF
abundance: .
v_gene: TRBV6-5
j_gene: TRBJ1-1
len: 14

CDR3aa: CASSLGRLGQGGTEAFF
abundance: .
v_gene: TRBV13
j_gene: TRBJ1-1
len: 17

CDR3aa: CASSKSASNSGANVLTF
abundance: .
v_gene: TRBV2
j_gene: TRBJ2-6
len: 17

CDR3aa: CASSSFGQGAISYTF
abundance: .
v_gene: TRBV28
j_gene: TRBJ1-2
len: 15

CDR3aa: CASSLTPAGLAKNIQYF
abundance: .
v_gene: TRBV5-6
j_gene: TRBJ2-4
len: 17

CDR3aa: CASSLRPGETQYF
abundance: .
v_gene: TRBV5-6
j_gene: TRBJ2-5
len: 13

CDR3aa: CATGIGGSLEQYF
abundance: few
v_gene: TRBV27
j_gene: TRBJ2-7
len: 13

CDR3aa: CASSLTHSGANVLTF
abundance: .
v_gene: TRBV7-6
j_gene: TRBJ2-6
len: 15

CDR3aa: CASSLSTGAGATVGTQYF
abundance: .
v_gene: TRBV5-5
j_gene: TRBJ2-3
len: 18

CDR3aa: CSVAATYTASYEQYF
abundance: .
v_gene: TRBV29-1
j_gene: TRBJ2-7
len: 15

CDR3aa: CSVDVGVGYNEQFF
abundance: .
v_gene: TRBV29-1
j_gene: TRBJ2-1
len: 14

CDR3aa: CASSAWAPGELFF
abundance: .
v_gene: TRBV9
j_gene: TRBJ2-2
len: 13

CDR3aa: CASSYADRNTEAFF
abundance: .
v_gene: TRBV6-5
j_gene: TRBJ1-1
len: 14

CDR3aa: CATSRGGGTKKRLF
abundance: .
v_gene: TRBV15
j_gene: TRBJ2-1
len: 14

CDR3aa: CASSLSGLGNEQFF
abundance: .
v_gene: TRBV7-3
j_gene: TRBJ2-1
len: 14